The source of this TCR beta chain is a study of spatial heterogeneity in lung cancer. Whole-study results and caveats: Tracking of tumor mutation counts was seen in expanded intratumoral alpha and beta TCR counts.

TCRdb redid the calling of the 5' RACE reads with MiXCR, one entry per CDR3 protein. The sample gives 7,000 or so distinct CDR3 sequences, 3% to 3.5% of which show up once; 20% to 25% is in the top ten. As to time point: sample taken at primary tumor resection. The table lists this clonotype with many counts. What it binds is unknown. Per germline, CDR1 SGHRS and CDR2 YFSETQ. The CDR3 consists of 16 residues. The V and J ends lost 0 bases and 1 base, in that order; junction bases with no gene match: 2. This chain connects TRBV5-1 to TRBJ2-5; 11 bases agree with TRBD2. The sequenced sample was lung tumor tissue, obtained at surgery. This receptor was obtained from a male donor with early-stage non-small cell lung cancer. Written as DNA, the CDR3 is TGCGCCAGCAGCTTGGGGACTAGCGGGCCCCAAGAGACCCAGTACTTC. This encodes CASSLGTSGPQETQYF.